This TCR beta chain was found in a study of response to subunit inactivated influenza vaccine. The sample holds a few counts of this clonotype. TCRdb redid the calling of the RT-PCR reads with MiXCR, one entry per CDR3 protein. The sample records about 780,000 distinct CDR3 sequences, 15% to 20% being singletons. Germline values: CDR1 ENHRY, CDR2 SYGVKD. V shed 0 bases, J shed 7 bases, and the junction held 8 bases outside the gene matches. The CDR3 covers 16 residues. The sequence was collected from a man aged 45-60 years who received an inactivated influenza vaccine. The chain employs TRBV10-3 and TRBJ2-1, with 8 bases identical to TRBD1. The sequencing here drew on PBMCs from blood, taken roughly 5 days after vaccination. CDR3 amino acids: CAISESWSGGNNEQFF. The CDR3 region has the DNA TGTGCCATCAGTGAGTCGTGGTCAGGGGGCAATAATGAGCAGTTCTTC.